One sample yielded the 28 T cell receptor beta chains listed below, sequenced in a study of glioma-infiltrating T cells after dendritic cell vaccination. Produced via immunoSEQ multiplex PCR; TCRdb's table is partial and in-frame only. The table records 20,000 to 25,000 clones, around 74% of them present only once. The sample in question was blood, obtained before dendritic cell vaccination. These receptors all stem from a human donor with glioblastoma.

The chain uses TRBV10-2 and TRBJ2-5, with D possibly matching TRBD1 (5 bases). Germline V gene lookup returns CDR1 WSHSY and CDR2 SAAADI. CDR3 length equals 15 residues. V was cut by 2 bases and J by 2 bases, with 12 bases left in between. The CDR3 region is CASSEQGAAQETQYF. The CDR3 bases are TGCGCCAGCAGTGAGCAAGGGGCAGCGCAAGAGACCCAGTACTTC.

This clone showed up just once. The chain couples TRBV7-9 to TRBJ1-3; unclear D gene. Between the trimmed V and J ends, which lost 3 bases and 4 bases, there was a span of 4 bases. There are 12 residues in the CDR3. Germline-derived CDR1 and CDR2 are SEHNR and FQNEAQ (reference sequence). Here the CDR3 DNA reads TGTGCCAGCAGCTTCGGGGGAAACACCATATATTTT. It encodes CASSFGGNTIYF.

J is TRBJ2-1 and V is TRBV27; weak D call: TRBD2 (6 bases). Germline V gives CDR1 MNHEY, CDR2 SMNVEV (reference sequence). Trimming stripped 5 bases from V and 0 bases from J, with 17 bases between. The CDR3 length is 17 residues. The DNA for the CDR3 is TGTGCCAGCAGTCTGTACAATAGCGGTAGCTCCTACAATGAGCAGTTCTTC. Translating it yields CASSLYNSGSSYNEQFF.

This clone was observed a handful of times. The chain uses TRBV7-2 and TRBJ2-5; 8 nucleotides line up with TRBD1. V was pared by 1 base and J by 2 bases, with 6 bases of the junction left unmatched. CDR3 length: 16 residues. Germline lookup yields CDR1 SGHTA and CDR2 FQGNSA. In DNA form, the CDR3 reads TGTGCCAGCAGCTTAGTAGACAGGGGATTTCAAGAGACCCAGTACTTC. The encoded protein is CASSLVDRGFQETQYF.

The chain links TRBV18 to TRBJ2-3; 11 bases match TRBD2. Germline V gene sequence: CDR1 KGHSH, CDR2 LQKENI. V dropped 3 bases and J dropped 0; count of bases not matched to a gene: 5. CDR3 size: 17 residues. The DNA for the CDR3 is TGTGCCAGCTCACCGCAACGGACTAGCGGGAGCACAGATACGCAGTATTTT. Its translation: CASSPQRTSGSTDTQYF.

This clone has a handful of counts. The J gene is TRBJ2-2, the V gene TRBV14, with D unclear. Trimming took off 3 bases at V and 7 bases at J, with 12 bases between the two ends. Germline loops: CDR1 SGHDN, CDR2 FVKESK. The CDR3 extends over 14 amino acids. CDR3 nucleotide sequence: TGTGCCAGCAGCCAGCGCGGTTCGGGCGGGGAGCTGTTTTTT. Its protein is CASSQRGSGGELFF.

The genes are TRBV18 and TRBJ1-4; D call uncertain. The germline V gene has CDR1 KGHSH and CDR2 LQKENI. The V and J ends lost 3 bases and 6 bases respectively, with 11 bases between them. CDR3 size: 14 residues. DNA of the CDR3: TGTGCCAGCTCACCGACCGGGGTGGATGAAAAACTGTTTTTT. Its protein product is CASSPTGVDEKLFF.

The rearrangement links TRBV4-2 to TRBJ2-7; 8 nucleotides align to TRBD2. The CDR3 has 15 amino acids. V was clipped by 0 bases and J by 1 base; unmatched bases: 2. Germline values: CDR1 LGHNA, CDR2 YNFKEQ. CDR3: CASSQETSGSYEQYF. CDR3 bases: TGTGCCAGCAGCCAAGAAACTAGCGGATCCTACGAGCAGTACTTC.

The chain is built from TRBV27 and TRBJ2-7; 7 bases agree with TRBD2. The CDR3 has 16 residues. With 4 bases clipped from V and 0 bases from J, the junction kept 9 bases outside the gene matches. Germline CDR1 and CDR2: MNHEY and SMNVEV (reference sequence). Here the CDR3 DNA reads TGTGCCAGCAGTTCCCTCCCCGGACTAGGCTCCTACGAGCAGTACTTC. Protein product: CASSSLPGLGSYEQYF.

V gene TRBV5-4 combines with J gene TRBJ1-1; TRBD1 might be the D (6 bases). Germline V gene sequence: CDR1 SGHNT, CDR2 YYREEE (reference sequence). CDR3 size: 15 residues. Trimming cost V 4 bases and J 5 bases, with 18 bases left between them. In DNA form, the CDR3 reads TGTGCCAGCAGCCAGAGTGACAGGCTGGCGACTGAAGCTTTCTTT. Encoded protein: CASSQSDRLATEAFF.

The chain recombines TRBV6-7 with TRBJ2-7; 8 positions agree with TRBD1. TRBV6-7 is placed among ORFs of uncertain function. The V segment lost 4 bases and the J segment 3 bases; nucleotides outside the gene matches: 8. The CDR3 length is 15 residues. The CDR3 coding sequence is TGTGCCAGCAGTTTACTTACAGGGGGATACTACGAGCAGTACTTC. This translates into CASSLLTGGYYEQYF.

This rearrangement joins TRBV27 to TRBJ1-5; D might be TRBD1 (6 bases). The CDR3 spans 14 residues. The germline V gene has CDR1 MNHEY and CDR2 SMNVEV (reference sequence). V was pared by 8 bases and J by 6 bases, with 17 bases between. The CDR3 bases are TGTGCCAGCGCCCCAGGGGTGTCGGTTCAGCCCCAGCATTTT. It specifies CASAPGVSVQPQHF.

The chain is built from TRBV28 and TRBJ2-3; TRBD2 matches at 9 bases. Germline V gives CDR1 MDHEN, CDR2 SYDVKM. The CDR3 is 14 residues long. J gave up 0 bases and V 5 bases, and 0 bases lay outside the gene matches. CDR3 sequence (DNA): TGTGCCAGCAGTCTAGCGGGGAGCACAGATACGCAGTATTTT. It specifies CASSLAGSTDTQYF.

This chain joins TRBV19 and TRBJ2-2; 7 bases agree with TRBD1. This CDR3 is 14 amino acids long. With V trimmed by 4 bases and J by 2 bases, 1 base remained unmatched. Germline assignment: CDR1 LNHDA and CDR2 SQIVND (reference sequence). The CDR3 DNA sequence: TGTGCCAGTAGTAGACAGGGTAACACCGGGGAGCTGTTTTTT. This codes for CASSRQGNTGELFF.

This chain connects TRBV9 to TRBJ2-2; D ambiguous. The V end was cut by 0 bases, the J end by 1 base, with 10 bases between. CDR3 length: 16 residues. The V gene's germline CDR1 is SGDLS and CDR2 YYNGEE. CDR3: CASSVDAALNTGELFF. The CDR3 DNA reads as TGTGCCAGCAGCGTAGATGCGGCCTTGAACACCGGGGAGCTGTTTTTT.

The chain employs TRBV7-2 and TRBJ2-5, with TRBD1 matching 9 bases. The tail of the sequence fits TRBJ2-7 better, so the J call may be wrong. CDR1 is SGHTA, CDR2 FQGNSA, per germline. This CDR3 has 15 amino acids. The CDR3 DNA reads as TGTGCCAGCAGATGGACCGGGACAGGGTCCTACGAGCAGTACTTC. This gives the protein CASRWTGTGSYEQYF.

This chain links TRBV5-8 with TRBJ1-1, with D possibly being TRBD1 (6 bases). CDR1 is SGHTS, CDR2 YDEGEE, per germline. The CDR3 covers 16 residues. V was cut by 2 bases and J by 0 bases, with 14 bases left in between. The CDR3 DNA follows: TGTGCCAGCAGCTTTACCCTGGGACAAATGAACACTGAAGCTTTCTTT. This codes for CASSFTLGQMNTEAFF.

The chain is built from TRBV11-2 and TRBJ2-7; D is unclear. Germline V gives CDR1 SGHAT, CDR2 FQNNGV. The CDR3 covers 15 residues. V was pared by 1 base and J by 6 bases, with 16 bases between. In nucleotides, the CDR3 is TGTGCCAGCAGCTTAGTCAACCCAAGCTGGGCCGAGCAGTACTTC. Translation: CASSLVNPSWAEQYF.

The chain recombines TRBV19 with TRBJ1-2, with D unclear. V gave up 7 bases and J gave up 0 bases, with 12 bases separating them. Per the germline V gene, CDR1 is LNHDA and CDR2 is SQIVND (reference sequence). The CDR3 contains 14 residues. CDR3 protein: CASTQSYTNYGYTF. CDR3 DNA sequence: TGTGCCAGTACCCAAAGCTATACTAACTATGGCTACACCTTC.

The chain employs TRBV5-1 and TRBJ2-2, with D unclear. The ends were cut back, 3 bases at V and 4 bases at J, with 10 bases in the middle. Germline V CDR1 and CDR2: SGHRS, YFSETQ. The CDR3 runs to 14 residues. CDR3 nucleotides: TGCGCCAGCAGCTCGCAGGCTGGCACCGGGGAGCTGTTTTTT. The encoded protein is CASSSQAGTGELFF.

This clone was observed once. The rearrangement links TRBV2 to TRBJ1-1; D is perhaps TRBD1 (5 bases). The CDR3 totals 15 residues. The germline V gene has CDR1 SNHLY and CDR2 FYNNEI. V was shortened by 7 bases and J by 1 base, with 16 bases between the two germline ends. CDR3 DNA sequence: TGTGCCAGCAACCTGGGGGGGACGCGGAACACTGAAGCTTTCTTT. Translation gives CASNLGGTRNTEAFF.

This sequence joins TRBV4-3 and TRBJ2-7; TRBD1 might be the D (5 bases). This CDR3 comprises 15 residues. CDR1 and CDR2 from the germline V gene are LGHNA and YSLEER. V was cut by 0 bases and J by 3 bases, with 12 bases left in between. CDR3 nucleotide sequence: TGCGCCAGCAGCCAAGATTCAAGGACACACTACGAGCAGTACTTC. Amino acid sequence: CASSQDSRTHYEQYF.

The chain couples TRBV11-2 to TRBJ1-2; TRBD1 aligns across 8 bases. The CDR3 contains 15 residues. Germline V gene lookup returns CDR1 SGHAT and CDR2 FQNNGV. V shed 5 bases and J 1 base; nucleotides not matched to a gene: 6. The CDR3 loop is CASSLQTGVNYGYTF. The CDR3 nucleotides are TGTGCCAGCAGCCTACAGACAGGGGTTAACTATGGCTACACCTTC.

V gene TRBV6-5 combines with J gene TRBJ2-7; D perhaps matches TRBD1 (5 bases). The CDR3 length is 14 residues. V gave up 6 bases and J gave up 0 bases, with 12 bases separating them. CDR1 is MNHEY and CDR2 is SVGAGI in the germline V gene. CDR3 amino acids: CASSNFQGSYEQYF. The CDR3 coding sequence is TGTGCCAGCAGCAACTTCCAGGGCTCCTACGAGCAGTACTTC.

The CDR3 DNA reads TGTGCCAGTAGTAGAGAGTCAAACTACGAGCAGTACTTC. Protein sequence: CASSRESNYEQYF. The chain has TRBV19 and TRBJ2-7; D not resolved. Trimming stripped 4 bases from V and 3 bases from J, with 10 bases between. The CDR3 is made up of 13 amino acids. Germline V gene data show CDR1 as LNHDA and CDR2 as SQIVND (reference sequence).

The chain couples TRBV14 to TRBJ2-1, with 10 bases aligning to TRBD1. CDR1 SGHDN and CDR2 FVKESK come from the germline V gene. The CDR3 covers 16 residues. V gave up 3 bases and J gave up 7 bases; unmatched junction bases: 9. CDR3 loop: CASSHAWGTGENEQFF. In DNA, the CDR3 is TGTGCCAGCAGCCACGCTTGGGGGACAGGGGAAAATGAGCAGTTCTTC.

The chain uses TRBV11-2 and TRBJ2-5; D gene unclear. The CDR3 is made up of 12 amino acids. Germline V gene sequence: CDR1 SGHAT, CDR2 FQNNGV. V was pared by 6 bases and J by 1 base, with 6 bases between. CDR3 amino acids: CASRRSQETQYF. In DNA, the CDR3 is TGTGCCAGCAGGCGTAGCCAAGAGACCCAGTACTTC. The full variable domain, its missing parts supplied by reference TRBV11-2 and TRBJ2-5, is EAGVAQSPRYKIIEKRQSVAFWCNPISGHATLYWYQQILGQGPKLLIQFQNNGVVDDSQLPKDRFSAERLKGVDSTLKIQPAKLEDSAVYLCASRRSQETQYFGPGTRLLVL.

The CDR3 is CASSLKVRFTGANVLTF. CDR3 in DNA: TGTGCCAGCAGCTTGAAAGTTAGATTTACTGGGGCCAACGTCCTGACTTTC. The chain is built from TRBV7-2 and TRBJ2-6; unclear D gene. Germline lookup yields CDR1 SGHTA and CDR2 FQGNSA. The CDR3 consists of 17 residues. The V end was cut by 3 bases, the J end by 2 bases, with 14 bases between.